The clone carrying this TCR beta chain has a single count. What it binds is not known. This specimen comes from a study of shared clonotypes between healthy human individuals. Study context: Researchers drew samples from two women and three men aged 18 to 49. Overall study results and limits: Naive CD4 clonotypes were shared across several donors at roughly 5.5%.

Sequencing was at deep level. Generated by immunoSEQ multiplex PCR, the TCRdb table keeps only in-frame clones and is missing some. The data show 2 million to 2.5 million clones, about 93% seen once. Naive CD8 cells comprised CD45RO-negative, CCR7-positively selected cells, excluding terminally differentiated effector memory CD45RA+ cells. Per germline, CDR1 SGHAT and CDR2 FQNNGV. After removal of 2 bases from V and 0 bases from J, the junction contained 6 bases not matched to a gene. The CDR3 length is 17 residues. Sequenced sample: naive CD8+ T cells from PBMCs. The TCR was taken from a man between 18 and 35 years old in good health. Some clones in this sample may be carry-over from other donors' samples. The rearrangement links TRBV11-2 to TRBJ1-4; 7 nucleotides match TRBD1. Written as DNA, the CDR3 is TGTGCCAGCAGCTTAACCGGGACAGAGGCAACTAATGAAAAACTGTTTTTT. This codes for CASSLTGTEATNEKLFF.